A single sample is the source of the 8 T cell receptor beta chains below, sequenced in a study of identical twins. TCRdb re-derived calls from the 5' RACE reads in MiXCR, one entry per CDR3 protein. Here the sample spans about 700,000 distinct CDR3 sequences, approximately 6% being singletons. Specimen: naive T cells sorted from blood. Receptors originate from a man aged 18 to 35 in good health.

As regards this clonotype: A junction end diverges from the germline sequence, so it may reflect a read error. The rearrangement joins TRBV2 to TRBJ2-1; TRBD2 matches at 9 bases. Germline assignment: CDR1 SNHLY and CDR2 FYNNEI. This CDR3 region has 14 residues. The CDR3 bases are TGTGCCAGCTGTGATAGCGGGAGACACAATGAGCAGTTCTTC. Protein sequence: CASCDSGRHNEQFF. The full variable domain, with the rest looked up from reference TRBV2 and TRBJ2-1, is EPEVTQTPSHQVTQMGQEVILRCVPISNHLYFYWYRQILGQKVEFLVSFYNNEISEKSEIFDDQFSVERPDGSNFTLKIRSTKLEDSAMYFCASCDSGRHNEQFFGPGTRLTVL.

The chain uses TRBV9 and TRBJ2-2, with TRBD2 identical over 8 bases. Looked up from germline, CDR1 is SGDLS and CDR2 is YYNGEE. V trimming: 6 bases; J trimming: 7 bases; junction bases outside the gene matches: 14. The CDR3 loop spans 16 amino acids. CDR3 coding DNA: TGTGCCAGCAAAAAGTTACCAGCGGGAGACCTCGGGGAGCTGTTTTTT. Residues: CASKKLPAGDLGELFF. Filled out from reference TRBV9 and TRBJ2-2, the complete variable domain reads DSGVTQTPKHLITATGQRVTLRCSPRSGDLSVYWYQQSLDQGLQFLIQYYNGEERAKGNILERFSAQQFPDLHSELNLSSLELGDSALYFCASKKLPAGDLGELFFGEGSRLTVL.

This clonotype has a handful of counts. This chain joins TRBV11-2 and TRBJ2-1; 7 bases map to TRBD2. The germline V gene has CDR1 SGHAT and CDR2 FQNNGV. The J segment lost 8 bases and the V segment lost 1 base, leaving 5 bases of the junction unmatched. The CDR3 consists of 14 residues. The DNA for the CDR3 is TGTGCCAGCAGCTTAGTAGGCGGGAGTCATGAGCAGTTCTTC. This encodes CASSLVGGSHEQFF. Based on the CDR3 plus reference TRBV11-2 and TRBJ2-1, the full variable domain is EAGVAQSPRYKIIEKRQSVAFWCNPISGHATLYWYQQILGQGPKLLIQFQNNGVVDDSQLPKDRFSAERLKGVDSTLKIQPAKLEDSAVYLCASSLVGGSHEQFFGPGTRLTVL.

This clonotype has a count of ten or more. The chain uses TRBV12-3 or TRBV12-4 and TRBJ1-2, with a possible D match to TRBD1 (6 bases). The CDR3 sequence is 14 residues long. The germline V and J ends were trimmed by 8 bases and 7 bases, with 20 bases remaining between them. The CDR3 loop is CASLNRDGGRGYTF. CDR3 in DNA: TGTGCCAGCCTGAATCGCGACGGGGGGCGTGGCTACACCTTC.

This clonotype was recorded many times. The chain employs TRBV29-1 and TRBJ2-7, with 10 bases fitting TRBD2. CDR1 SQVTM and CDR2 ANQGSEA come from the germline V gene. The CDR3 sequence is 13 residues long. Unmatched junction bases numbered 5, after V lost 6 bases and J lost 3 bases. CDR3 DNA sequence: TGCAGCGTGTCGGGACTAGCGATCTACGAGCAGTACTTC. This gives the protein CSVSGLAIYEQYF.

This clonotype was counted between two and nine times. The chain combines TRBV11-3 with TRBJ2-3; no firm D call. CDR1 is SGHNT and CDR2 is YENEEA in the germline V gene. The CDR3 covers 15 residues. V lost 3 bases and J 2 bases, leaving 12 bases between the germline ends. CDR3 protein: CASSFTSVATDTQYF. DNA for the CDR3: TGTGCCAGCAGCTTCACCTCCGTCGCCACAGATACGCAGTATTTT.

This clonotype showed up many times. This chain links TRBV6-1 with TRBJ1-1; D gene unclear. Trimming took off 2 bases at V and 7 bases at J, with 11 bases between the two ends. Germline V gene lookup returns CDR1 MNHNS and CDR2 SASEGT. The CDR3 runs to 13 residues. CDR3 DNA sequence: TGTGCCAGCAGTGAATTGATGGCCGATGAAGCTTTCTTT. This translates into CASSELMADEAFF.

In its sample, this clonotype was seen a few times. The chain employs TRBV5-1 and TRBJ2-3, with D possibly being TRBD1 (6 bases). The CDR3 covers 14 residues. CDR1 is SGHRS and CDR2 is YFSETQ in the germline V gene. V lost 5 bases and J 2 bases, leaving 12 bases between the germline ends. CDR3 coding DNA: TGCGCCAGCAGACCGACAGGCTTCACAGATACGCAGTATTTT. It encodes CASRPTGFTDTQYF.